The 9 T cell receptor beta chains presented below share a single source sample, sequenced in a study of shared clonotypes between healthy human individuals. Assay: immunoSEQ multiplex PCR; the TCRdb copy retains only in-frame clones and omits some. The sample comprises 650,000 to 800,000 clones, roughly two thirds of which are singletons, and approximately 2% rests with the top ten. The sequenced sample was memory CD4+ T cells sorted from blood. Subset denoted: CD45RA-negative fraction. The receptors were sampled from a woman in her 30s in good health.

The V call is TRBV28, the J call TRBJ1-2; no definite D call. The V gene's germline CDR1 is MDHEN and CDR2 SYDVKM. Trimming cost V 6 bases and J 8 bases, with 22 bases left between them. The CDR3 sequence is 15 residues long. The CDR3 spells CASRLTGVVTGGYTF. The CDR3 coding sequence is TGTGCCAGCAGGCTAACCGGGGTCGTCACGGGGGGCTACACCTTC.

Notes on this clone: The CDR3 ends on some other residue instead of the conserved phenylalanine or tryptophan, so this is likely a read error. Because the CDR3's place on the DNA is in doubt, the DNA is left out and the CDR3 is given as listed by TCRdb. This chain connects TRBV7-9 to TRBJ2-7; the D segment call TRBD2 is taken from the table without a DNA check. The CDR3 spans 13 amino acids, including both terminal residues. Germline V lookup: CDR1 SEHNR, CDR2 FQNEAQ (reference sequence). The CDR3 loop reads CASSTEGDGRVVS.

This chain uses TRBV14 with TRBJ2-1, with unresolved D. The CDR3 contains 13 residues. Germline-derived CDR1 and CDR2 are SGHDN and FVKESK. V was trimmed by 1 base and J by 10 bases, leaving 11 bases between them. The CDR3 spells CASSQAIAGEQFF. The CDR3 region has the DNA TGTGCCAGCAGCCAAGCGATCGCCGGGGAGCAGTTCTTC.

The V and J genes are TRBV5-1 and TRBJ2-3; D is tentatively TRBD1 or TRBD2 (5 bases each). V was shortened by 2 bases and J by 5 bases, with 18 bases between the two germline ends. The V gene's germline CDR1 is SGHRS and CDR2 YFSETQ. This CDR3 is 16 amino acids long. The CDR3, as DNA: TGCGCCAGCAGCTTAAACAGGCTCTCGGCGGGAGATACGCAGTATTTT. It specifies CASSLNRLSAGDTQYF. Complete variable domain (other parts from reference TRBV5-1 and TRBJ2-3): KAGVTQTPRYLIKTRGQQVTLSCSPISGHRSVSWYQQTPGQGLQFLFEYFSETQRNKGNFPGRFSGRQFSNSRSEMNVSTLELGDSALYLCASSLNRLSAGDTQYFGPGTRLTVL.

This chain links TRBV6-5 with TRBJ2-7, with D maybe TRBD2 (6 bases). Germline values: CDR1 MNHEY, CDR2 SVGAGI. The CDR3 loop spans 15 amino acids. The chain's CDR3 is CASREGTESTYEQYF. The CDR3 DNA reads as TGTGCTAGCCGCGAGGGGACTGAAAGTACCTACGAGCAGTACTTC.

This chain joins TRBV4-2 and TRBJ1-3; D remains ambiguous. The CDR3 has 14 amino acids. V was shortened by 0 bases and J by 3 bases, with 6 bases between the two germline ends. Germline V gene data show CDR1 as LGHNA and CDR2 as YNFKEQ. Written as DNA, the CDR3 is TGTGCCAGCAGCCAAGATGAGGTTGGAAACACCATATATTTT. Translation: CASSQDEVGNTIYF.

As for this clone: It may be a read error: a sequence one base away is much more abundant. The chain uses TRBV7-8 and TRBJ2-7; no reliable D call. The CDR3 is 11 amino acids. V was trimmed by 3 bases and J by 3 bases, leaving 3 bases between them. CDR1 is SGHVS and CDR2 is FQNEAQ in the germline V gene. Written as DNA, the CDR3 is TGTGCCAGCAGCTTCGACTACGAGCAGTACTTC. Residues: CASSFDYEQYF.

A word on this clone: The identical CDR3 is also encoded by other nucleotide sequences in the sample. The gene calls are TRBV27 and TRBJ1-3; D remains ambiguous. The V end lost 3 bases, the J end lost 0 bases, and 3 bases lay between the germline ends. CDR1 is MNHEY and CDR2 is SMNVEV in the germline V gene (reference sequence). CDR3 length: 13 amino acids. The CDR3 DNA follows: TGTGCCAGCAGTTTGAACTCTGGAAACACCATATATTTT. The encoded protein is CASSLNSGNTIYF.

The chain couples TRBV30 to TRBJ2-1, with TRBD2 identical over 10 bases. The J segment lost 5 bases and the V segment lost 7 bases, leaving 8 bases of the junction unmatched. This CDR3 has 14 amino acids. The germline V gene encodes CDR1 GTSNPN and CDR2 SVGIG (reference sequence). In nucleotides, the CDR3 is TGTGCCTCTACTCTAGCGGGAGTCCACAATGAGCAGTTCTTC. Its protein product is CASTLAGVHNEQFF.